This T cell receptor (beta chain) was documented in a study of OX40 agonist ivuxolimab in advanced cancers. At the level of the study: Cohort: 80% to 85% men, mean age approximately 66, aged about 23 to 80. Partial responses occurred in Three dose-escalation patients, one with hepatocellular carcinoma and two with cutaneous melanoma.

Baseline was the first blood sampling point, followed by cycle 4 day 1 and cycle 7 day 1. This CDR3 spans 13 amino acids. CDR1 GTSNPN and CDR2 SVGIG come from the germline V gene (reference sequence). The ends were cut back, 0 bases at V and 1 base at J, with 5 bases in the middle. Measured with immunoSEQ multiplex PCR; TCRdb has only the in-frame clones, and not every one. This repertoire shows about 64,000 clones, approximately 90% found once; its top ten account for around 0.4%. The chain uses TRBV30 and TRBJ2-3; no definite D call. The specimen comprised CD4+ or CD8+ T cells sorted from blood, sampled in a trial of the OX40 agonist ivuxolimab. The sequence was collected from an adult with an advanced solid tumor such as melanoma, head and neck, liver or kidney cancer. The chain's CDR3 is CAWSVKGTDTQYF. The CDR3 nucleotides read TGTGCCTGGAGTGTAAAGGGCACAGATACGCAGTATTTT.